This TCR beta chain emerged from a study of radiotherapy plus CTLA-4 blockade in lung cancer. Clones were sequenced by immunoSEQ multiplex PCR, and TCRdb holds only the in-frame ones, with some missing. The sample contains 23,000 or so clones, approximately 70% of which appear only once. This specimen was peripheral blood, taken from a patient treated with radiotherapy plus ipilimumab. The source of this sequence is a human donor with non-small cell lung cancer who had stable disease on radiotherapy plus ipilimumab.

CDR3 bases: TGTGCCTGGAGTCCGCCGGGCCTCATGAACACTGAAGCTTTCTTT. It is translated as CAWSPPGLMNTEAFF. The chain links TRBV30 to TRBJ1-1; no clear D gene. V lost 2 bases to trimming and J lost 0 bases, with 13 bases between them. CDR1 is GTSNPN, CDR2 SVGIG, per germline (reference sequence). This CDR3 is built from 15 residues.